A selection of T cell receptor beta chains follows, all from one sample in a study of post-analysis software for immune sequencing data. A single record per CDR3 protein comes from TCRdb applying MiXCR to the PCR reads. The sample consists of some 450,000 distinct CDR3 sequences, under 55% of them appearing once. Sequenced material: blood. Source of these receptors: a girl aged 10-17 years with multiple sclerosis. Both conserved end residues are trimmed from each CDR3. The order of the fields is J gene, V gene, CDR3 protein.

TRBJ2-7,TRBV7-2,ASSLGAVQY
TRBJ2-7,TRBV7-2,ASSLRTRGEQY
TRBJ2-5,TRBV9,ASSVGTRTGSETQY
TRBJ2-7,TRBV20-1,SAPHLSVEQY
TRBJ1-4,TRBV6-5,ASSYGRWDAGNEKLF
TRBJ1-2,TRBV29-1,RSRFYGYT
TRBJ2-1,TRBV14,ASSQDLWRGQF
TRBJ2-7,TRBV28,ASSPVLNPYEQY
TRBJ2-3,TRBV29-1,SVEDRGTDTQY
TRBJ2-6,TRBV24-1,ATSDSTLRDRANVLT
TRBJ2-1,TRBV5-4,ASSLAQGRVDNEQF
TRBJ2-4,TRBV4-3,ASSQDHGRGRAKNIQY
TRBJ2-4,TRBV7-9,ASSYQEGIQY
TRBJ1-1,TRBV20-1,SASGGRAMDTEAF
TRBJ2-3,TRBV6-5,ASSSSRDSLTTDTQY
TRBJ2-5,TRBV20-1,SDNPTEYQETQY
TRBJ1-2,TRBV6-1,ASEWNT